This TCR beta chain was identified in a study of regulatory T cells in long-lasting Graves disease. The sample's time point: persistent/refractory GD, antithyroid drugs over 5 years with positive TRAb. The TCR library was made from RNA extracted from PBMCs. The CDR3 is 14 amino acids. Germline V gene data show CDR1 as KGHSH and CDR2 as LQKENI. Trimming left V 2 bases short and J 6 bases short, with 12 bases between. The TCR beta library used iRepertoire HTBI primers with Arm-PCR amplification of CDR3. Under the authors' procedure: Throughout the samples, researchers identified 60 to 70 TRBV and about 15 TRBJ segments. TCRdb called the multiplex PCR reads again in MiXCR, with one record for every CDR3 protein. The V and J calls were not made by the authors but by TCRdb's processing. The sample carries roughly 450,000 distinct CDR3 sequences, roughly 22% recorded once. A note on this clonotype: The antigen remains undetermined.

Whole-study results and caveats: There were preferences for TRBV28, TRBJ1-2 and TRBJ2-5 in persistent disease.

The chain has TRBV18 and TRBJ2-3, with D perhaps TRBD2 (6 bases). The source is a female donor with Graves disease. This specimen was peripheral blood mononuclear cells (PBMCs), taken when the disease was refractory, from a patient treated with antithyroid drugs. CDR3 nucleotides: TGTGCCAGCTCACCAGCGGGGCGGTGGGATACGCAGTATTTT. Translation gives CASSPAGRWDTQYF. Filled out from reference TRBV18 and TRBJ2-3, the complete variable domain reads NAGVMQNPRHLVRRRGQEARLRCSPMKGHSHVYWYRQLPEEGLKFMVYLQKENIIDESGMPKERFSAEFPKEGPSILRIQQVVRGDSAAYFCASSPAGRWDTQYFGPGTRLTVL.